This TCR beta chain was identified during a study of control samples from healthy donors and cancer patients. The CDR3 runs to 18 residues. V was trimmed by 0 bases and J by 1 base, leaving 17 bases between them. In germline, CDR1 is SEHNR, CDR2 FQNEAQ (reference sequence). Some clones are missing from TCRdb's copy, which holds only in-frame ones; the method was immunoSEQ multiplex PCR. Of 150,000 to 200,000 clones listed, about 90% are singletons. Sequencing input: blood. The origin of this receptor is a woman aged 25 to 39 in good health. The genes are TRBV7-9 and TRBJ2-3; tentative D call: TRBD2 (5 bases). Written as DNA, the CDR3 is TGTGCCAGCAGCTTAGCGCTGAGGGCTAGCTATCGCACAGATACGCAGTATTTT. It translates to CASSLALRASYRTDTQYF.